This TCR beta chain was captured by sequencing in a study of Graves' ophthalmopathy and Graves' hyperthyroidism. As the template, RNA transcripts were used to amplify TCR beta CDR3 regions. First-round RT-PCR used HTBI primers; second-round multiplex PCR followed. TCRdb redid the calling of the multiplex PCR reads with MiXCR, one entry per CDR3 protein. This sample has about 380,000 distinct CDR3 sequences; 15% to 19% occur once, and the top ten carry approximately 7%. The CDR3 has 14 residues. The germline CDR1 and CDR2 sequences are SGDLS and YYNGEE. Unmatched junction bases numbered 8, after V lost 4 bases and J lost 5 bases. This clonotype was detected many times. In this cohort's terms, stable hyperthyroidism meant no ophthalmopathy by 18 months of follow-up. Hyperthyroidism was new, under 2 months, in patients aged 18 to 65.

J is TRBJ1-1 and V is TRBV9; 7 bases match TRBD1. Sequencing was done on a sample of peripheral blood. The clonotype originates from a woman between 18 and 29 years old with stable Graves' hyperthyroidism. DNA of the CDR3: TGTGCCAGCAGCCCCCCCGCCAGGGGGACTGAAGCTTTCTTT. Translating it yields CASSPPARGTEAFF.